This T cell receptor (beta chain) was profiled in a study of identical twins. This clonotype showed up just a few times. What it recognizes is unknown. Unique molecular identifiers were present on the cDNA, and a universal primer site came from template switching. From the 5' RACE reads, TCRdb called clonotypes with MiXCR, one entry per CDR3 protein. Altogether just over 500,000 distinct CDR3 sequences are present, about 20% being singletons, with the ten largest covering 0.75% to 0.95%. Study-wide findings and caveats: A lower insertion count was a feature of abundant cord blood beta clonotypes, with no such feature in memory repertoires.

This CDR3 spans 15 amino acids. Germline CDR1 reads MNHNS; CDR2 reads SASEGT. V was pared by 6 bases and J by 2 bases, with 17 bases between. Separately, the same data were catalogued under a study of T cells expressing NK-cell markers. From that paper: Sorted CD3+CD56+NKG2C+, CD3+CD56+NKG2C- and CD3+CD56-NKG2C+ T cells provided the TCR beta repertoires.

The chain uses TRBV6-1 and TRBJ2-7, with D maybe TRBD2 (6 bases). Sequencing used CD4+ T cells sorted from blood. The sequence derives from a woman younger than 30 in good health. As DNA, the CDR3 is TGTGCCAGCAGCCCAGGTCGGGGGTTCACCTACGAGCAGTACTTC. Its translation: CASSPGRGFTYEQYF.